This TCR beta chain was observed in a study of blood T cell repertoires in COVID-19. From germline, CDR1 is SNHLY and CDR2 FYNNEI. V was pared by 8 bases and J by 1 base, with 8 bases between. This CDR3 comprises 12 residues. Authors' processing steps: Counts of nucleated cells, estimated from reference gene primer amplification, were obtained. Sequenced by immunoSEQ multiplex PCR; TCRdb stores in-frame clones only, minus some. V and J calls plus clone size are reproduced from that table; the DNA served to infer D and trimming. Of tens of thousands of clones listed, 70% to 90% are singletons. The J gene is TRBJ1-2, the V gene TRBV2; the D is unclear. Sequenced sample: peripheral blood. This TCR came from a woman of 80 years or more with active or convalescent COVID-19. This chain's CDR3 is CASGTDNYGYTF. For the CDR3, the DNA is TGTGCCAGCGGAACAGATAACTATGGCTACACCTTC.